This T cell receptor (beta chain) was obtained from a study of cytomegalovirus exposure and HLA in healthy donors. Study-wide results and caveats: In a later analysis, the majority of CMV-associated beta chains seemingly showed HLA restriction. It was assumed in the presence/absence analyses that sequencing depth was roughly uniform across donors.

Use of 60 Vbeta and 13 Jbeta primers characterized the PCR. Generated by immunoSEQ multiplex PCR, the TCRdb table keeps only in-frame clones and is missing some. This table holds around 200,000 clones, approximately 78% found once. This CDR3 is 16 amino acids long. The V end was cut by 4 bases, the J end by 0 bases, with 13 bases between. From germline, CDR1 is MGHRA and CDR2 YSYEKL. Concerning this clone itself: Its antigen is not identified.

The J gene is TRBJ1-3, the V gene TRBV4-1; possibly TRBD1 for D (5 bases). Sequenced sample: PBMCs. The source of this sequence is a young woman in good health and CMV-seronegative. The CDR3 sequence: CASSPDHRFSGNTIYF. CDR3 bases: TGCGCCAGCAGCCCCGACCACAGGTTCTCTGGAAACACCATATATTTT.